Each of the 28 T cell receptor beta chains below was sequenced from the same sample in a study of shared clonotypes between healthy human individuals. Using immunoSEQ multiplex PCR, the repertoire was profiled, and TCRdb retains in-frame clones only, with some absent. The table lists roughly 2.5 million clones, 90% to 95% of them singletons. What was sequenced was naive CD4+ T cells sorted from blood. Subset in this sample: CD45RA+ positively selected. These receptors originate from a man aged 18-30 years in good health.

A note on this clone: The same CDR3 is also encoded by other DNA sequences in this sample. The gene calls are TRBV5-1 and TRBJ1-4; no firm D call. The CDR3 is 15 residues long. CDR1 and CDR2 (germline): SGHRS, YFSETQ. Trimming left V 0 bases short and J 5 bases short, with 11 bases between. CDR3 sequence (DNA): TGCGCCAGCAGCTTGGAAGGGAGGTCAAATGAAAAACTGTTTTTT. It codes for CASSLEGRSNEKLFF.

The CDR3 nucleotides are TGCGCCAGCGGCAGGACTAGCGGGGCCAACTACGAGCAGTACTTC. As protein: CASGRTSGANYEQYF. This chain uses TRBV10-2 with TRBJ2-7; 12 bases are shared with TRBD2. The V segment lost 8 bases and the J segment 3 bases; nucleotides outside the gene matches: 8. CDR1 is WSHSY and CDR2 is SAAADI in the germline V gene. The CDR3 length is 15 residues.

The CDR3 DNA follows: TGTGCCAGCAGCTTAGGGACAGACTACGAGCAGTACTTC. Residues: CASSLGTDYEQYF. V usage is TRBV11-3 and J usage is TRBJ2-7, with a possible D match to TRBD1 (6 bases). Looked up from germline, CDR1 is SGHNT and CDR2 is YENEEA. The CDR3 is 13 amino acids. The germline V and J ends were trimmed by 1 base and 3 bases, with 7 bases remaining between them.

Concerning this clone: Other DNA sequences in this sample translate to the same CDR3. CDR3 in amino acids: CASSSGQGPYEQYF. CDR3 nucleotides: TGTGCCAGCAGCTCCGGGCAGGGCCCCTACGAGCAGTACTTC. The chain joins TRBV7-9 to TRBJ2-7, with D possibly TRBD1 on 5 matching bases. Germline V lookup: CDR1 SEHNR, CDR2 FQNEAQ (reference sequence). This CDR3 is 14 amino acids long. V shed 4 bases and J shed 2 bases, with 12 bases lying between them.

The gene calls are TRBV27 and TRBJ2-3; D unresolved. This CDR3 contains 13 residues. V was cut by 2 bases and J by 2 bases, with 5 bases left in between. Germline CDR1 and CDR2: MNHEY and SMNVEV (reference sequence). The CDR3 DNA sequence: TGTGCCAGCAGTTTACGGTTCACAGATACGCAGTATTTT. Amino acid sequence: CASSLRFTDTQYF.

The count of this clone is one. The V call is TRBV18, the J call TRBJ2-7; D remains unclear. V dropped 4 bases and J dropped 2 bases, with 9 bases sitting between them. CDR3 length: 13 amino acids. The germline V gene encodes CDR1 KGHSH and CDR2 LQKENI. Here the CDR3 reads CASSLDDPYEQYF. CDR3 DNA sequence: TGTGCCAGCTCACTCGATGATCCCTACGAGCAGTACTTC.

The gene calls are TRBV7-9 and TRBJ1-2; TRBD1 is a possible D gene (5 bases). Trimming cost V 5 bases and J 2 bases, with 18 bases left between them. The CDR3 has 16 residues. From germline, CDR1 is SEHNR and CDR2 FQNEAQ (reference sequence). The CDR3 sequence is CASSPGGGVKNYGYTF. CDR3 bases: TGTGCCAGCAGCCCTGGCGGGGGGGTTAAGAACTATGGCTACACCTTC.

In regard to this clone: Different DNA sequences within this sample yield the same CDR3. The rearrangement links TRBV9 to TRBJ2-7, with no clear D. Trimming shortened V by 0 bases and J by 1 base, and 8 bases separated the two germline ends. The CDR3 loop spans 14 amino acids. CDR1 is SGDLS and CDR2 is YYNGEE in the germline V gene. The CDR3 sequence: CASSVDEGSYEQYF. The CDR3 nucleotides are TGTGCCAGCAGCGTAGATGAAGGATCCTACGAGCAGTACTTC.

This clone was observed once. The chain joins TRBV28 to TRBJ1-4, with a tentative D call TRBD1 (5 bases). This CDR3 region has 16 residues. The V end lost 6 bases, the J end lost 3 bases, and 17 bases lay between the germline ends. The germline V gene encodes CDR1 MDHEN and CDR2 SYDVKM. DNA of the CDR3: TGTGCCAGCAGACCCACAGGAGGAGGGGCTAATGAAAAACTGTTTTTT. Its translation is CASRPTGGGANEKLFF.

This clone was picked up a small number of times. Other DNA sequences within the sample encode an identical CDR3. V and J are TRBV29-1 and TRBJ1-1; weak D call: TRBD1 (5 bases). The CDR3 is made up of 12 amino acids. Deletions cut 4 bases from V and 0 bases from J, with 6 bases between. CDR1 is SQVTM, CDR2 ANQGSEA, per germline. The CDR3 loop reads CSVGGLNTEAFF. The CDR3 region has the DNA TGCAGCGTTGGGGGCCTGAACACTGAAGCTTTCTTT.

V usage is TRBV29-1 and J usage is TRBJ2-3, with 7 bases matching TRBD1. Germline CDR1 is SQVTM and CDR2 is ANQGSEA. This CDR3 contains 15 residues. V trimming: 4 bases; J trimming: 6 bases; junction bases outside the gene matches: 13. This CDR3 reads CSVGKGASLGDTQYF. The CDR3 bases are TGCAGCGTTGGAAAGGGGGCGAGCCTTGGGGATACGCAGTATTTT.

The gene calls are TRBV6-5 and TRBJ2-5; maybe TRBD2 (7 bases). The CDR3 runs 15 residues. Per the germline V gene, CDR1 is MNHEY and CDR2 is SVGAGI. Trimming took 4 bases from V and 5 from J, leaving 17 bases between them. This chain's CDR3 is CASSSTAGAGETQYF. For the CDR3, the DNA is TGTGCCAGCAGTTCCACGGCGGGGGCCGGCGAGACCCAGTACTTC.

V gene TRBV5-1 combines with J gene TRBJ1-4; 9 positions agree with TRBD1. Germline V lookup: CDR1 SGHRS, CDR2 YFSETQ. V lost 0 bases to trimming and J lost 5 bases; unmatched junction nucleotides: 5. The CDR3 covers 16 residues. The CDR3 region is CASSLVSGTGNEKLFF. The CDR3 DNA sequence: TGCGCCAGCAGCTTGGTCTCCGGGACAGGGAATGAAAAACTGTTTTTT.

This clone was recorded once. This specimen includes other DNA sequences encoding the same CDR3. The chain links TRBV10-3 to TRBJ2-1, with no clear D. Germline V CDR1 and CDR2: ENHRY, SYGVKD. V lost 0 bases and J 0 bases, leaving 6 bases between the germline ends. The CDR3 is 15 residues long. The CDR3 spells CAISESASSYNEQFF. In DNA form, the CDR3 reads TGTGCCATCAGTGAGTCGGCTAGCTCCTACAATGAGCAGTTCTTC.

This chain uses TRBV6-4 with TRBJ1-1; tentatively, D is TRBD1 (5 bases). The CDR3 totals 20 residues. Trimming took off 1 base at V and 1 base at J, with 25 bases between the two ends. Germline CDR1 MRHNA, CDR2 SNTAGT. Here the CDR3 DNA reads TGTGCCAGCAGTGACTTAATTGTGAGTGGGACCGAGCCACCGAACACTGAAGCTTTCTTT. Translated: CASSDLIVSGTEPPNTEAFF.

CDR3 bases: TGTGCCTGGAGTAAAGGGGCTAGCGGCTACGAGCAGTACTTC. Translating gives CAWSKGASGYEQYF. The chain is built from TRBV30 and TRBJ2-7, with 7 positions matching TRBD2. Germline CDR1 GTSNPN, CDR2 SVGIG (reference sequence). After removal of 2 bases from V and 3 bases from J, the junction contained 7 bases not matched to a gene. The CDR3 is 14 residues long.

The chain links TRBV5-1 to TRBJ2-5; 7 nucleotides line up with TRBD1. V dropped 4 bases and J dropped 0; count of bases not matched to a gene: 6. CDR1 and CDR2 (germline): SGHRS, YFSETQ. The CDR3 runs 15 residues. CDR3 DNA: TGCGCCAGCAGCACGGGACAGCTAGACCAAGAGACCCAGTACTTC. Translation: CASSTGQLDQETQYF.

This clone has only a few counts. The J gene is TRBJ1-6, the V gene TRBV5-1; weak D call: TRBD1 (6 bases). The CDR3 extends over 14 amino acids. Germline CDR1 SGHRS, CDR2 YFSETQ. Trimming stripped 1 base from V and 8 bases from J, with 10 bases between. DNA of the CDR3: TGCGCCAGCAGCTTGTCAGGGGAGTATTCACCCCTCCACTTT. It is translated as CASSLSGEYSPLHF.

V and J are TRBV2 and TRBJ1-3; 9 nucleotides agree with TRBD1. The CDR3 spans 15 residues. In germline, CDR1 is SNHLY, CDR2 FYNNEI. The ends lost 4 bases at V and 4 bases at J; junction bases unmatched: 5. CDR3 residues: CASSAGQGTGNTIYF. CDR3 in DNA: TGTGCCAGCAGTGCGGGACAGGGTACAGGAAACACCATATATTTT. The variable domain in full, completed from reference TRBV2 and TRBJ1-3, reads EPEVTQTPSHQVTQMGQEVILRCVPISNHLYFYWYRQILGQKVEFLVSFYNNEISEKSEIFDDQFSVERPDGSNFTLKIRSTKLEDSAMYFCASSAGQGTGNTIYFGEGSWLTVV.

The chain employs TRBV5-4 and TRBJ2-3, with D perhaps TRBD1 (5 bases). Per the germline V gene, CDR1 is SGHNT and CDR2 is YYREEE (reference sequence). Trimming left V 1 base short and J 2 bases short, with 8 bases between. This CDR3 region has 14 residues. CDR3 sequence: CASSLSQDTDTQYF. The CDR3, as DNA: TGTGCCAGCAGCTTGTCACAGGACACAGATACGCAGTATTTT.

This clone was recorded only once. J is TRBJ2-7 and V is TRBV19, with no clear D. CDR1 is LNHDA and CDR2 is SQIVND in the germline V gene (reference sequence). CDR3 length equals 10 residues. Trimming cost V 9 bases and J 6 bases, with 9 bases left between them. The CDR3 DNA reads as TGTGCCAGGGCTCTATCCGAGCAGTACTTC. Its protein is CARALSEQYF.

The J gene is TRBJ2-7, the V gene TRBV5-1, with D perhaps TRBD2 (6 bases). The CDR3 spans 15 residues. CDR1 SGHRS and CDR2 YFSETQ come from the germline V gene. V lost 4 bases to trimming and J lost 0 bases, with 14 bases between them. The CDR3 DNA reads as TGCGCCAGCAGCCAGAGCGGGCCGAGCTCCTACGAGCAGTACTTC. This sequence encodes CASSQSGPSSYEQYF.

A remark on this clone: In the same sample, other DNA sequences code for this CDR3. The chain links TRBV18 to TRBJ2-7; TRBD1 matches at 7 bases. V gave up 3 bases and J gave up 1 base; unmatched junction bases: 6. CDR1 KGHSH and CDR2 LQKENI come from the germline V gene. The CDR3 runs 15 residues. CDR3 sequence reads: CASSPPRQGSYEQYF. The CDR3 DNA reads as TGTGCCAGCTCACCGCCAAGACAGGGTTCCTACGAGCAGTACTTC.

CDR3 residues: CASSLVSGPDTQYF. In DNA form, the CDR3 reads TGTGCCAGCAGCTTGGTTAGCGGGCCAGATACGCAGTATTTT. V usage is TRBV5-6 and J usage is TRBJ2-3, with 7 bases identical to TRBD2. The CDR3 runs to 14 residues. Germline V gene lookup returns CDR1 SGHDT and CDR2 YYEEEE. V lost 0 bases, J lost 4 bases, and 2 bases stayed unmatched.

V and J are TRBV28 and TRBJ1-1; D is uncertain. Trimming shortened V by 7 bases and J by 1 base, and 19 bases separated the two germline ends. Germline V gene lookup returns CDR1 MDHEN and CDR2 SYDVKM. This CDR3 spans 16 amino acids. CDR3 protein: CASTYIKKGENTEAFF. The CDR3 nucleotides read TGTGCCAGCACTTATATCAAAAAGGGAGAGAACACTGAAGCTTTCTTT.

The CDR3 protein is CASSLPGQGAKGYTF. The CDR3 DNA reads TGTGCCAGCAGCTTGCCGGGACAGGGGGCGAAGGGCTACACCTTC. V usage is TRBV5-4 and J usage is TRBJ1-2, with TRBD1 matching 12 bases. CDR1 and CDR2 (germline): SGHNT, YYREEE (reference sequence). The CDR3 is 15 amino acids. V was pared by 1 base and J by 8 bases, with 6 bases of the junction left unmatched.

The chain uses TRBV6-6 and TRBJ2-5; D is perhaps TRBD2 (6 bases). The CDR3 is 14 residues long. Germline loops: CDR1 MNHNY, CDR2 SVGAGI (reference sequence). Trimming shortened V by 6 bases and J by 5 bases, and 16 bases separated the two germline ends. This CDR3 is CASSRLEILETQYF. CDR3 DNA: TGTGCCAGCAGCAGACTAGAGATTTTGGAGACCCAGTACTTC.

The chain uses TRBV6-5 and TRBJ1-2; D not certain. Looked up from germline, CDR1 is MNHEY and CDR2 is SVGAGI. Trimming removed 7 bases at V and 5 bases at J, with 11 bases between. The CDR3 extends over 12 amino acids. CDR3 residues: CASMSVQYGYTF. In nucleotides, the CDR3 is TGTGCCAGCATGTCAGTACAATATGGCTACACCTTC.